The T cell receptor beta chain described here comes from a study of T cells after yellow fever vaccination. With regard to this clonotype: Its cognate antigen is unknown.

Study results and limitations: Post-booster reappearance was seen for most primary-vaccination clones (96% CD4, around 89% CD8). Though it reached lower strength, the secondary response hit its peak faster, day 5 versus 15.

Researchers made TCR cDNA using 5'RACE template switching, and this step added a universal primer site and UMIs. TCRdb ran MiXCR on the 5' RACE reads and lists one entry per CDR3 protein. The sample includes 500,000 to 650,000 distinct CDR3 sequences, around 16% of them seen just once. The trim removed 4 bases at V and 4 bases at J, leaving 5 bases unmatched. This CDR3 spans 14 amino acids. The germline V gene has CDR1 SGHVS and CDR2 FQNEAQ. This chain uses TRBV7-8 with TRBJ2-3, with TRBD2 matching over 7 bases. This sample comprised PBMCs, obtained about 5 days after the first yellow fever vaccination. The TCR comes from a man younger than 35 who received the YFV17D yellow fever vaccine. The CDR3 nucleotides read TGTGCCAGCAGCTCACGGACTAGTTCAGATACGCAGTATTTT. As protein: CASSSRTSSDTQYF. The full variable domain, in which reference TRBV7-8 and TRBJ2-3 provide the parts outside the CDR3, is GAGVSQSPRYKVAKRGQDVALRCDPISGHVSLFWYQQALGQGPEFLTYFQNEAQLDKSGLPSDRFFAERPEGSVSTLKIQRTQQEDSAVYLCASSSRTSSDTQYFGPGTRLTVL.